The 9 T cell receptor beta chains below all came from one sample that was sequenced in a study of glioma-infiltrating T cells after dendritic cell vaccination. Time point noted: after dendritic cell vaccination, including at tumor progression/relapse. Clones were read by immunoSEQ multiplex PCR, and TCRdb kept only the in-frame ones, dropping some. The data show about 50,000 clones, about nine tenths seen once. Sequenced here: blood, sampled after dendritic cell vaccination. The receptors shown here come from a human donor with glioblastoma.

This chain uses TRBV6-1 with TRBJ2-7; D remains unclear. The CDR3 contains 11 residues. Looked up from germline, CDR1 is MNHNS and CDR2 is SASEGT. Trimming pared 7 bases from V and 9 bases from J, leaving 13 bases between. DNA of the CDR3: TGTGCCAGCAACACCGTCTGGTTGCAGTACTTC. It yields the protein CASNTVWLQYF.

The chain employs TRBV6-1 and TRBJ2-3, with 9 bases that match TRBD2. The germline CDR1 and CDR2 sequences are MNHNS and SASEGT. With V trimmed by 5 bases and J by 6 bases, 15 bases remained unmatched. CDR3 size: 17 residues. The CDR3 nucleotides read TGTGCCAGCAGTCAAGACGCCCTGGGACTAGCCACCGATACGCAGTATTTT. Translating it yields CASSQDALGLATDTQYF.

The rearrangement joins TRBV19 to TRBJ1-2; 10 bases are a match to TRBD1. Germline lookup yields CDR1 LNHDA and CDR2 SQIVND (reference sequence). V shed 7 bases, J shed 7 bases, and the junction held 6 bases outside the gene matches. The CDR3 spans 13 residues. This CDR3 reads CASNPTGGSGYTF. CDR3 sequence (DNA): TGTGCCAGTAATCCGACAGGGGGCAGTGGCTACACCTTC.

This clone was seen only once. The chain combines TRBV19 with TRBJ2-1; a weak D match, TRBD1 (5 bases). Trimming left V 7 bases short and J 7 bases short, with 8 bases between. The CDR3 is 11 amino acids. In germline, CDR1 is LNHDA, CDR2 SQIVND (reference sequence). Here the CDR3 DNA reads TGTGCCAGTACAGGGTTGAATGAGCAGTTCTTC. Encoded protein: CASTGLNEQFF.

The chain links TRBV2 to TRBJ2-4, with 9 nucleotides matching TRBD2. Germline V lookup: CDR1 SNHLY, CDR2 FYNNEI. The CDR3 totals 18 residues. J lost 7 bases, V lost 4 bases, and 17 bases had no gene match. The CDR3 sequence: CASSGSSSGAELLNIQYF. The CDR3 region has the DNA TGTGCCAGCAGTGGATCCTCTAGCGGGGCTGAACTGTTGAACATTCAGTACTTC.

V gene TRBV7-9 combines with J gene TRBJ2-1; D is possibly TRBD1 (5 bases). This CDR3 region has 12 residues. The germline CDR1 and CDR2 sequences are SEHNR and FQNEAQ (reference sequence). The V end lost 2 bases, the J end lost 8 bases, and 7 bases lay between the germline ends. The CDR3 sequence: CASSLLGDEQFF. Written as DNA, the CDR3 is TGTGCCAGCAGCTTATTAGGGGATGAGCAGTTCTTC.

The chain links TRBV29-1 to TRBJ1-1; no clear D. V was pared by 6 bases and J by 1 base, with 12 bases between. This CDR3 region has 13 residues. Germline assignment: CDR1 SQVTM and CDR2 ANQGSEA. The CDR3 reads CSVHVGRNTEAFF. CDR3 DNA: TGCAGCGTGCACGTGGGCAGGAACACTGAAGCTTTCTTT.

The rearrangement uses TRBV7-2 and TRBJ2-3; 12 bases are a match to TRBD2. Germline trimming cut 2 bases from V and 7 bases from J; bases unmatched to any gene: 4. CDR1 and CDR2 (germline): SGHTA, FQGNSA. CDR3 length: 15 residues. As DNA, the CDR3 is TGTGCCAGCAGCTTACGACTAGCGGGGGTGAATACGCAGTATTTT. It yields the protein CASSLRLAGVNTQYF.

The V and J genes are TRBV20-1 and TRBJ1-2; TRBD1 might be the D (5 bases). The ends were cut back, 6 bases at V and 8 bases at J, with 13 bases in the middle. The CDR3 is made up of 11 amino acids. Germline V gives CDR1 DFQATT, CDR2 SNEGSKA (reference sequence). The CDR3 region is CSARQGTGYTF. CDR3 nucleotides: TGCAGTGCCAGGCAGGGTACAGGCTACACCTTC.